The present entry profiles one T cell receptor (beta chain) with its context. The data derive from a study of blood T cell repertoires in COVID-19. In the study overall: Acute and convalescent COVID-19 specimens originated in the United States, Italy and Spain.

Assay used: immunoSEQ multiplex PCR; TCRdb lists only in-frame clones, some missing. The top ten clones hold approximately 3.8% of a sample with about 220,000 clones, more than 65% of them seen once. Germline V gives CDR1 ENHRY, CDR2 SYGVKD. The germline V and J ends were trimmed by 0 bases and 2 bases, with 10 bases remaining between them. This CDR3 is 15 amino acids long. The clonotype originates from an elderly woman with acute or convalescent COVID-19. Material: peripheral blood. This chain joins TRBV10-3 and TRBJ1-2, with no clear D. The CDR3 spells CAISESVTRNYGYTF. The CDR3, as DNA: TGTGCCATCAGTGAGTCTGTGACGCGGAACTATGGCTACACCTTC.